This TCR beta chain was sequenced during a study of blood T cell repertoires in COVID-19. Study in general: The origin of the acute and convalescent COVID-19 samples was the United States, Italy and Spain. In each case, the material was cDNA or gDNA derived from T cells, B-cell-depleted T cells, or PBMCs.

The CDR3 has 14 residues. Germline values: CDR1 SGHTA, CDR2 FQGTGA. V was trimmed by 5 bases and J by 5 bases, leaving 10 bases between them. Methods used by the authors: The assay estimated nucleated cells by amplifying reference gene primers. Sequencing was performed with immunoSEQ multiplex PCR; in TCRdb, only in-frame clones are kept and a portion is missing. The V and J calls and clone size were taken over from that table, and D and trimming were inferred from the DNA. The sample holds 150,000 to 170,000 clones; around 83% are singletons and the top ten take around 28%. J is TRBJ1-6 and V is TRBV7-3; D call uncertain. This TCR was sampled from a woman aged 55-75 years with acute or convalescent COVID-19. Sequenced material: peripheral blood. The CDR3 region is CASSARQNNSPLHF. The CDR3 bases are TGTGCCAGCAGCGCGCGGCAGAATAATTCACCCCTCCACTTT.